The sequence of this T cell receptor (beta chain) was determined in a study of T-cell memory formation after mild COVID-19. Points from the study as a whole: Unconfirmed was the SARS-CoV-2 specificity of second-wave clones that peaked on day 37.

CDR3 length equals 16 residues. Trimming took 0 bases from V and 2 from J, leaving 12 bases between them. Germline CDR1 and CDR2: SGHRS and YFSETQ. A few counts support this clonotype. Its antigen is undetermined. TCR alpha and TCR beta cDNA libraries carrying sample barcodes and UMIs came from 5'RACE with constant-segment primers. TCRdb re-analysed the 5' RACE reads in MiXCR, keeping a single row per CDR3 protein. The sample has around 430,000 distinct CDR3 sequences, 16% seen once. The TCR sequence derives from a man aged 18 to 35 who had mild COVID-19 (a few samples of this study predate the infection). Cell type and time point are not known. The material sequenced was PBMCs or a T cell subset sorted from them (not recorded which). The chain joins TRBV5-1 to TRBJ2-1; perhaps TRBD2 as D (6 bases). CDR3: CASSLVSGVTYNEQFF. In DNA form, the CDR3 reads TGCGCCAGCAGCTTGGTATCGGGGGTTACCTACAATGAGCAGTTCTTC.